Shown below are 32 T cell receptor beta chains from a single sample sequenced in a study of cytomegalovirus exposure and HLA in healthy donors. The PCR employed 60 Vbeta primers together with 13 Jbeta primers. TCRdb's table, derived via immunoSEQ multiplex PCR, lists solely in-frame clones and lacks some. Of about 77,000 clones in the sample, 75% to 80% were seen once. Sequencing input: PBMCs. These receptors were taken from a middle-aged man in good health and CMV-seronegative.

This chain links TRBV29-1 with TRBJ1-2, with D possibly matching TRBD1 (6 bases). Germline assignment: CDR1 SQVTM and CDR2 ANQGSEA. The CDR3 covers 15 residues. Trimming removed 4 bases from V and 0 bases from J, with 15 bases in between. Written as DNA, the CDR3 is TGCAGCGTTGGTTTTGGACAGAAAGCTAACTATGGCTACACCTTC. Translated: CSVGFGQKANYGYTF.

The rearrangement links TRBV6-1 to TRBJ1-5; possibly TRBD1 for D (6 bases). The germline V gene encodes CDR1 MNHNS and CDR2 SASEGT. The germline V and J ends were trimmed by 4 bases and 2 bases, with 21 bases remaining between them. The CDR3 has 18 residues. Written as DNA, the CDR3 is TGTGCCAGCAGTGCCCGGGACATAAAATTAGAGGGCAATCAGCCCCAGCATTTT. Amino acid sequence: CASSARDIKLEGNQPQHF.

This chain joins TRBV19 and TRBJ2-3, with TRBD2 matching 9 bases. V was pared by 7 bases and J by 4 bases, with 6 bases of the junction left unmatched. Germline V gene data show CDR1 as LNHDA and CDR2 as SQIVND (reference sequence). The CDR3 extends over 14 amino acids. The DNA of the CDR3 is TGTGCCAGTAAGGCTAGCGGGGACGCAGATACGCAGTATTTT. It codes for CASKASGDADTQYF.

This chain links TRBV19 with TRBJ1-1, with D possibly being TRBD1 (6 bases). The germline V gene encodes CDR1 LNHDA and CDR2 SQIVND (reference sequence). V lost 10 bases and J 4 bases, leaving 22 bases between the germline ends. This CDR3 comprises 15 residues. The CDR3 sequence is CATSSQGRKGTEAFF. The CDR3 nucleotides are TGTGCCACCTCATCCCAGGGGCGGAAGGGCACTGAAGCTTTCTTT.

There are a few counts of this clone. V and J are TRBV5-1 and TRBJ1-4, with a weak D call TRBD1 (5 bases). Germline V gives CDR1 SGHRS, CDR2 YFSETQ. This CDR3 comprises 13 residues. V shed 4 bases and J shed 6 bases, with 10 bases lying between them. The CDR3: CASSLQGDEKLFF. CDR3 sequence (DNA): TGCGCCAGCAGCCTGCAAGGGGATGAAAAACTGTTTTTT.

This clone occurred a few times. This chain uses TRBV19 with TRBJ1-5; no definite D call. The CDR3 loop spans 17 amino acids. V lost 3 bases, J lost 2 bases, and 17 bases lay in between. In germline, CDR1 is LNHDA, CDR2 SQIVND (reference sequence). The CDR3 DNA follows: TGTGCCAGTAGTATTTATGCCGCGGACTTCGGCAATCAGCCCCAGCATTTT. This sequence encodes CASSIYAADFGNQPQHF.

The rearrangement joins TRBV18 to TRBJ2-7, with TRBD1 identical over 7 bases. Germline V gene data show CDR1 as KGHSH and CDR2 as LQKENI. The junction had 5 bases not matched to a gene; V was cut back by 2 bases and J by 1 base. The CDR3 has 15 residues. CDR3 DNA: TGTGCCAGCTCACCAATCCCGGACAGGTCCTACGAGCAGTACTTC. This encodes CASSPIPDRSYEQYF.

This chain links TRBV5-1 with TRBJ2-1, with D possibly being TRBD2 (6 bases). This CDR3 is 12 amino acids long. CDR1 is SGHRS and CDR2 is YFSETQ in the germline V gene. V was trimmed by 7 bases and J by 6 bases, leaving 11 bases between them. The CDR3: CASSLGGNEQFF. In DNA form, the CDR3 reads TGCGCCAGCTCCCTGGGGGGCAATGAGCAGTTCTTC.

The V and J genes are TRBV27 and TRBJ1-1; TRBD1 matches at 7 bases. The CDR3 runs to 15 residues. The J segment lost 0 bases and the V segment lost 6 bases, leaving 7 bases of the junction unmatched. In germline, CDR1 is MNHEY, CDR2 SMNVEV (reference sequence). The CDR3 DNA follows: TGTGCCAGCAGCCGAATCGGACAGGTGAACACTGAAGCTTTCTTT. It is translated as CASSRIGQVNTEAFF.

A word on this clone: Germline is not matched at one junction end, which may reflect a read error. The chain combines TRBV28 with TRBJ1-2, with 8 positions matching TRBD1. This CDR3 is 14 amino acids long. Looked up from germline, CDR1 is MDHEN and CDR2 is SYDVKM. The CDR3 DNA reads as TGTGCCAGCAGTCCGGACAGGGCAGGCTATGGCTACCCCTTC. Its translation: CASSPDRAGYGYPF.

The chain couples TRBV2 to TRBJ1-2; D remains unclear. Between the trimmed V and J ends, which lost 3 bases and 4 bases, there was a span of 12 bases. Germline V gives CDR1 SNHLY, CDR2 FYNNEI. This CDR3 comprises 14 residues. Written as DNA, the CDR3 is TGTGCCAGCAGTGAGAACCCCCTCAGCTATGGCTACACCTTC. Translation gives CASSENPLSYGYTF.

This clone appeared once. The V gene is TRBV25-1, the J gene TRBJ1-1; D possibly corresponds to TRBD1 (6 bases). CDR3 length: 15 residues. Germline assignment: CDR1 MGHDK and CDR2 SYGVNS. V dropped 4 bases and J dropped 1 base, with 13 bases sitting between them. This chain's CDR3 is CASSAIRGQNTEAFF. The CDR3 DNA sequence: TGTGCCAGCAGTGCTATCAGGGGCCAGAACACTGAAGCTTTCTTT.

The rearrangement joins TRBV19 to TRBJ1-5, with TRBD1 identical over 9 bases. Germline-derived CDR1 and CDR2 are LNHDA and SQIVND (reference sequence). V was clipped by 7 bases and J by 5 bases; unmatched bases: 15. CDR3 length equals 17 residues. The CDR3 is CASTSNLGDRVHQPQHF. CDR3 DNA sequence: TGTGCCAGTACCAGCAACCTCGGGGACAGGGTACATCAGCCCCAGCATTTT.

The V gene is TRBV25-1, the J gene TRBJ2-5, with a weak D call TRBD1 (5 bases). CDR3 length equals 14 residues. CDR1 is MGHDK and CDR2 is SYGVNS in the germline V gene. V lost 2 bases to trimming and J lost 1 base, with 8 bases between them. The CDR3, as DNA: TGTGCCAGCAGTGAAAAGACAGTCCAAGAGACCCAGTACTTC. Amino acids: CASSEKTVQETQYF. The variable domain in full, with the rest retrieved from reference TRBV25-1 and TRBJ2-5, is EADIYQTPRYLVIGTGKKITLECSQTMGHDKMYWYQQDPGMELHLIHYSYGVNSTEKGDLSSESTVSRIRTEHFPLTLESARPSHTSQYLCASSEKTVQETQYFGPGTRLLVL.

This chain links TRBV5-5 with TRBJ1-5, with D unresolved. Germline V gives CDR1 SGHKS, CDR2 YYEKEE (reference sequence). This CDR3 is 15 amino acids long. V shed 4 bases and J shed 2 bases, with 13 bases lying between them. This chain's CDR3 is CASSLAVRGNQPQHF. CDR3 nucleotides: TGTGCCAGCAGCCTGGCTGTACGAGGCAATCAGCCCCAGCATTTT.

As for this clone: A junction boundary mismatches the germline segment, possibly from a read error. The V gene is TRBV7-9, the J gene TRBJ1-4; a weak D match, TRBD1 (6 bases). Germline V lookup: CDR1 SEHNR, CDR2 FQNEAQ (reference sequence). The CDR3 totals 15 residues. DNA for the CDR3: TGTTCCAGCAGCTTAGGTTACAGGGTAAATGAAAAACTGTTTTTT. Protein: CSSSLGYRVNEKLFF.

The gene calls are TRBV18 and TRBJ1-4; a possible D gene is TRBD1 (5 bases). This CDR3 spans 13 amino acids. Germline V lookup: CDR1 KGHSH, CDR2 LQKENI. V was pared by 1 base and J by 6 bases, with 6 bases between. CDR3 protein: CASSPQGHEKLFF. DNA of the CDR3: TGTGCCAGCTCACCACAGGGGCATGAAAAACTGTTTTTT.

The CDR3 is CASSYSIGDTQYF. The CDR3 DNA reads as TGTGCCAGCAGTTACTCGATCGGAGATACGCAGTATTTT. V usage is TRBV6-6 and J usage is TRBJ2-3, with D unclear. Trimming cost V 0 bases and J 5 bases, with 6 bases left between them. The germline CDR1 and CDR2 sequences are MNHNY and SVGAGI (reference sequence). This CDR3 contains 13 residues.

The CDR3 here is CASSLGGTGSNQPQHF. The CDR3 region has the DNA TGCGCCAGCAGCTTGGGGGGGACAGGGAGCAATCAGCCCCAGCATTTT. The chain uses TRBV5-1 and TRBJ1-5, with TRBD1 matching 9 bases. Trimming cost V 0 bases and J 1 base; bases outside gene matches: 2. Germline CDR1 and CDR2: SGHRS and YFSETQ. CDR3 length: 16 residues.

The J gene is TRBJ2-7, the V gene TRBV6-5, with TRBD2 matching 11 bases. The CDR3 runs to 15 residues. V gave up 2 bases and J gave up 4 bases; unmatched junction bases: 4. The germline gives CDR1 MNHEY, CDR2 SVGAGI. DNA for the CDR3: TGTGCCAGCAGTTACGGACTAGCGGGTGATTACGAGCAGTACTTC. Protein: CASSYGLAGDYEQYF.

The rearrangement joins TRBV5-1 to TRBJ2-3; D unclear. V was trimmed by 1 base and J by 2 bases, leaving 8 bases between them. CDR1 is SGHRS, CDR2 YFSETQ, per germline. CDR3 length: 14 amino acids. The DNA for the CDR3 is TGCGCCAGCAGCTTGCTCACAGCCACAGATACGCAGTATTTT. This sequence encodes CASSLLTATDTQYF.

The genes are TRBV11-1 and TRBJ1-6; TRBD1 agrees at 7 bases. Germline CDR1 and CDR2: SGHAT and FQDESV (reference sequence). The CDR3 covers 14 residues. With 1 base clipped from V and 10 bases from J, the junction kept 4 bases outside the gene matches. This CDR3 is CASSLGRGESPLHF. The CDR3, as DNA: TGTGCCAGCAGCTTAGGCAGGGGGGAATCACCCCTCCACTTT.

This chain links TRBV19 with TRBJ2-1, with a possible D match to TRBD1 (6 bases). Trimming took 6 bases from V and 2 from J, leaving 11 bases between them. This CDR3 has 14 amino acids. Germline loops: CDR1 LNHDA, CDR2 SQIVND (reference sequence). The CDR3 loop reads CASSRGFPYNEQFF. The CDR3 DNA reads TGTGCCAGTAGCAGGGGATTCCCCTACAATGAGCAGTTCTTC.

This sequence joins TRBV7-2 and TRBJ1-2, with TRBD1 as a possible D gene (5 bases). This CDR3 comprises 15 residues. Germline V gives CDR1 SGHTA, CDR2 FQGNSA. V lost 6 bases and J 0 bases, leaving 14 bases between the germline ends. The DNA of the CDR3 is TGTGCCAGCAGTTTGGGGGGGTCTTCTAACTATGGCTACACCTTC. Protein: CASSLGGSSNYGYTF.

The CDR3 DNA reads as TGTGCCAGTACCGCGAGGGGGCAGCGCTATGGCTACACCTTC. This translates into CASTARGQRYGYTF. The gene calls are TRBV19 and TRBJ1-2; 7 bases match TRBD1. Per the germline V gene, CDR1 is LNHDA and CDR2 is SQIVND (reference sequence). CDR3 length: 14 residues. Trimming took 7 bases from V and 4 from J; bases not matched to a gene: 9. The whole variable domain, remainder taken from reference TRBV19 and TRBJ1-2, is DGGITQSPKYLFRKEGQNVTLSCEQNLNHDAMYWYRQDPGQGLRLIYYSQIVNDFQKGDIAEGYSVSREKKESFPLTVTSAQKNPTAFYLCASTARGQRYGYTFGSGTRLTVV.

The V and J genes are TRBV19 and TRBJ1-3; TRBD1 might be the D (6 bases). Germline CDR1 and CDR2: LNHDA and SQIVND (reference sequence). This CDR3 has 16 residues. The V and J ends lost 3 bases and 8 bases respectively, with 20 bases between them. CDR3 nucleotides: TGTGCCAGTAGTATCCGGGGGGCTCAAAAGTCGGACACCATATATTTT. Its protein is CASSIRGAQKSDTIYF.

V and J are TRBV7-9 and TRBJ1-2; 7 bases map to TRBD1. CDR1 is SEHNR and CDR2 is FQNEAQ in the germline V gene (reference sequence). With V trimmed by 2 bases and J by 2 bases, 5 bases remained unmatched. This CDR3 comprises 15 residues. The CDR3 here is CASSLLQGSNYGYTF. The CDR3 DNA is TGTGCCAGCAGCTTACTACAGGGGAGCAACTATGGCTACACCTTC.

The genes are TRBV19 and TRBJ2-7; D may be TRBD1 (6 bases). The germline V gene has CDR1 LNHDA and CDR2 SQIVND (reference sequence). V was shortened by 10 bases and J by 0 bases, with 19 bases between the two germline ends. The CDR3 spans 15 residues. The CDR3 DNA reads as TGTGCCACCAGACAGGCTAATACAAACTCCTACGAGCAGTACTTC. Translating it yields CATRQANTNSYEQYF.

This clone occurred once. Other DNA sequences from this sample encode an identical CDR3 as well. The gene calls are TRBV18 and TRBJ2-7; TRBD1 agrees at 8 bases. The CDR3 length is 16 residues. Trimming took 0 bases from V and 1 from J; bases not matched to a gene: 5. Germline V lookup: CDR1 KGHSH, CDR2 LQKENI. The CDR3 DNA reads TGTGCCAGCTCACCACCTGGGACAGGAGGGTCCTACGAGCAGTACTTC. Amino acids: CASSPPGTGGSYEQYF.

This chain uses TRBV5-1 with TRBJ2-2, with D maybe TRBD2 (7 bases). Per the germline V gene, CDR1 is SGHRS and CDR2 is YFSETQ. CDR3 length: 15 residues. Between the trimmed V and J ends, which lost 1 base and 3 bases, there was a span of 10 bases. The CDR3 DNA sequence: TGCGCCAGCAGCTTGAGGGGGGGAGACACCGGGGAGCTGTTTTTT. This sequence encodes CASSLRGGDTGELFF. The full variable domain, its missing parts supplied by reference TRBV5-1 and TRBJ2-2, is KAGVTQTPRYLIKTRGQQVTLSCSPISGHRSVSWYQQTPGQGLQFLFEYFSETQRNKGNFPGRFSGRQFSNSRSEMNVSTLELGDSALYLCASSLRGGDTGELFFGEGSRLTVL.

The table lists this clone with a count of one. Compared with germline, one end of the junction differs, possibly owing to a read error. V gene TRBV6-1 combines with J gene TRBJ1-2, with 8 bases fitting TRBD1. This CDR3 is 13 amino acids long. The V gene's germline CDR1 is MNHNS and CDR2 SASEGT. CDR3 protein: CASSAGGNYGYPF. Here the CDR3 DNA reads TGTGCCAGCAGTGCAGGGGGCAACTATGGCTACCCCTTC.

The genes are TRBV10-3 and TRBJ1-3; 12 nucleotides agree with TRBD1. The trim removed 5 bases at V and 4 bases at J, leaving 6 bases unmatched. This CDR3 contains 16 residues. CDR1 ENHRY and CDR2 SYGVKD come from the germline V gene. The CDR3 DNA reads as TGTGCCATCAGTCCCGGGACAGGGGGCGTCGGAAACACCATATATTTT. It encodes CAISPGTGGVGNTIYF.